The rows below give T cell receptor beta chains drawn from one sample of a study of T cells in Graves' hyperthyroidism and ophthalmopathy. TCRdb reprocessed the multiplex PCR reads via MiXCR and lists one record per CDR3 protein. This sample yields some 600,000 distinct CDR3 sequences, of which 46% are seen a single time; 8.2% belongs to the top ten. Specimen: peripheral blood or thyroid tissue (not recorded which). These receptors were taken from a woman under 30 with Graves' hyperthyroidism. The CDR3 runs from the conserved cysteine through the conserved F or W. Each record gives: V gene, clone size, CDR3 length, D gene, J gene, CDR3 DNA, CDR3 protein. D genes are given only for firm matches. Size values are once, few and many counts, or a class for expanded clones, and some rows have none.

v_call: TRBV9
clone_size: few
cdr3_length: 13
d_call: .
j_call: TRBJ1-4
cdr3_nt: TGTGCCAGCAGCTCCGGTTCGGAGGGAAAACTGTTTTTT
cdr3_aa: CASSSGSEGKLFF

v_call: TRBV25-1
clone_size: .
cdr3_length: 15
d_call: .
j_call: TRBJ2-6
cdr3_nt: TGTGCCAGCAGTGCTACTAGCTCTGGGGCCAACGTCCTGACTTTC
cdr3_aa: CASSATSSGANVLTF

v_call: TRBV7-3
clone_size: many
cdr3_length: 14
d_call: TRBD2
j_call: TRBJ2-5
cdr3_nt: TGTGCCAGCAGCCCAGGACTAGCGGGAGAGACCCAGTACTTC
cdr3_aa: CASSPGLAGETQYF

v_call: TRBV2
clone_size: .
cdr3_length: 15
d_call: TRBD2
j_call: TRBJ2-5
cdr3_nt: TGTGCCAGCAGGGAAACTAGCGGGAGTTCAGAGACCCAGTACTTC
cdr3_aa: CASRETSGSSETQYF

v_call: TRBV7-6
clone_size: few
cdr3_length: 14
d_call: .
j_call: TRBJ2-5
cdr3_nt: TGTGCCAGCAGGAAGCAACCGAACCAAGAGACCCAGTACTTC
cdr3_aa: CASRKQPNQETQYF

v_call: TRBV7-6
clone_size: .
cdr3_length: 14
d_call: .
j_call: TRBJ2-2
cdr3_nt: TGTGCCAGCAGTTTCCTCACAGGGACCGGGGAGCTGTTTTTT
cdr3_aa: CASSFLTGTGELFF

v_call: TRBV6-9
clone_size: few
cdr3_length: 14
d_call: TRBD1
j_call: TRBJ1-2
cdr3_nt: TGTGCCAGCAGTTCTTATGGACAGGGGCATGGCTACACCTTC
cdr3_aa: CASSSYGQGHGYTF

v_call: TRBV19
clone_size: .
cdr3_length: 15
d_call: .
j_call: TRBJ1-5
cdr3_nt: TGTGCCAGTAGTATCCTAGCACGCTACAATCAGCCCCAGCATTTT
cdr3_aa: CASSILARYNQPQHF

v_call: TRBV20-1
clone_size: few
cdr3_length: 14
d_call: TRBD1
j_call: TRBJ1-1
cdr3_nt: TGCAGTGCTAGAGTTGAGGACAGGGTTACTGAAGCTTTCTTT
cdr3_aa: CSARVEDRVTEAFF

v_call: TRBV5-1
clone_size: .
cdr3_length: 14
d_call: TRBD2
j_call: TRBJ2-7
cdr3_nt: TGCGCCAGCAGCCCGGGGACTAGCGTCGTCGCCCAGTACTTC
cdr3_aa: CASSPGTSVVAQYF

v_call: TRBV19
clone_size: many
cdr3_length: 12
d_call: .
j_call: TRBJ2-5
cdr3_nt: TGTGCCAGTAGTCGGGACCGAGAGACCCAGTACTTC
cdr3_aa: CASSRDRETQYF

v_call: TRBV7-9
clone_size: .
cdr3_length: 15
d_call: TRBD2
j_call: TRBJ2-5
cdr3_nt: TGTGCCAGCAGCCAAGAATGGGGGGGAATCCGCAGCCAGTACTTC
cdr3_aa: CASSQEWGGIRSQYF

v_call: TRBV15
clone_size: .
cdr3_length: 15
d_call: .
j_call: TRBJ1-5
cdr3_nt: TGTGCCACCAGCAGTTACACCAGAAGCAATCAGCCCCAGCATTTT
cdr3_aa: CATSSYTRSNQPQHF

v_call: TRBV2
clone_size: many
cdr3_length: 13
d_call: .
j_call: TRBJ1-3
cdr3_nt: TGTGCCTCCTCGGGTGAAGCTGGAAACACCATATATTTT
cdr3_aa: CASSGEAGNTIYF

v_call: TRBV10-3
clone_size: .
cdr3_length: 17
d_call: .
j_call: TRBJ2-6
cdr3_nt: TGTGCCAGCAGTCCCTGGACCGTGAACCCTGGGGCCAACGTCCTGACTTTC
cdr3_aa: CASSPWTVNPGANVLTF

v_call: TRBV5-1
clone_size: .
cdr3_length: 15
d_call: .
j_call: TRBJ1-2
cdr3_nt: TGCGCCAGCAGCGGCCAAAACAGGGCAGGCTATGGCTACACCTTC
cdr3_aa: CASSGQNRAGYGYTF

v_call: TRBV19
clone_size: .
cdr3_length: 16
d_call: .
j_call: TRBJ1-2
cdr3_nt: TGTGCCAGTAGTGATTTCAGCAGGGCTCTGAGCTATGGCTACACCTTC
cdr3_aa: CASSDFSRALSYGYTF

v_call: TRBV29-1
clone_size: .
cdr3_length: 14
d_call: TRBD1
j_call: TRBJ1-5
cdr3_nt: TGCAGCGCTAGACAGGGGATGGGCAATCAGCCCCAGCATTTT
cdr3_aa: CSARQGMGNQPQHF

v_call: TRBV4-2
clone_size: .
cdr3_length: 15
d_call: .
j_call: TRBJ2-7
cdr3_nt: TGTGCCAGCAGCCAAGCGATGGTCCCTGACTACGAGCAGTACTTC
cdr3_aa: CASSQAMVPDYEQYF

v_call: TRBV10-3
clone_size: .
cdr3_length: 15
d_call: .
j_call: TRBJ1-5
cdr3_nt: TGTGCCATCAGTGAGAGAGGGACAATCAATCAGCCCCAGCATTTT
cdr3_aa: CAISERGTINQPQHF

v_call: TRBV7-4
clone_size: .
cdr3_length: 14
d_call: .
j_call: TRBJ1-1
cdr3_nt: TGTGCCTGGAGTGGAGGGATGGGGACTCAAGGAGCTTTCTTT
cdr3_aa: CAWSGGMGTQGAFF

v_call: TRBV29-1
clone_size: .
cdr3_length: 16
d_call: TRBD1
j_call: TRBJ1-1
cdr3_nt: TGCAGCATCCTGACAGGGGGGGCAGTACTGAACACTGAAGCTTTCTTT
cdr3_aa: CSILTGGAVLNTEAFF

v_call: TRBV10-3
clone_size: many
cdr3_length: 13
d_call: .
j_call: TRBJ1-1
cdr3_nt: TGTGCCATCAATTGGGGTGTAGGTACTGAAGCTTTCTTT
cdr3_aa: CAINWGVGTEAFF

v_call: TRBV2
clone_size: many
cdr3_length: 13
d_call: .
j_call: TRBJ1-6
cdr3_nt: TGTGCCAGCAAAGGCCCCTATAATTCACCCCTCCACTTT
cdr3_aa: CASKGPYNSPLHF

v_call: TRBV7-9
clone_size: .
cdr3_length: 14
d_call: TRBD1
j_call: TRBJ1-2
cdr3_nt: TGTGCCTTCGTCGATATAGGACAGGGGTATGGCTACACCTTC
cdr3_aa: CAFVDIGQGYGYTF

v_call: TRBV10-3
clone_size: many
cdr3_length: 14
d_call: TRBD1
j_call: TRBJ2-5
cdr3_nt: TGTGCCAACGCCCGGGACAGGAATCAAGAGACCCAGTACTTC
cdr3_aa: CANARDRNQETQYF

v_call: TRBV10-3
clone_size: .
cdr3_length: 13
d_call: .
j_call: TRBJ2-3
cdr3_nt: TGTGCCACCGCGCGGAGGGAGACAGATACGCAGTATTTT
cdr3_aa: CATARRETDTQYF

v_call: TRBV7-3
clone_size: .
cdr3_length: 17
d_call: TRBD1
j_call: TRBJ2-7
cdr3_nt: TGTGCCAGCAGCTTACAGGGGGCGGGGACAACCTCCTACGAGCAGTACTTC
cdr3_aa: CASSLQGAGTTSYEQYF